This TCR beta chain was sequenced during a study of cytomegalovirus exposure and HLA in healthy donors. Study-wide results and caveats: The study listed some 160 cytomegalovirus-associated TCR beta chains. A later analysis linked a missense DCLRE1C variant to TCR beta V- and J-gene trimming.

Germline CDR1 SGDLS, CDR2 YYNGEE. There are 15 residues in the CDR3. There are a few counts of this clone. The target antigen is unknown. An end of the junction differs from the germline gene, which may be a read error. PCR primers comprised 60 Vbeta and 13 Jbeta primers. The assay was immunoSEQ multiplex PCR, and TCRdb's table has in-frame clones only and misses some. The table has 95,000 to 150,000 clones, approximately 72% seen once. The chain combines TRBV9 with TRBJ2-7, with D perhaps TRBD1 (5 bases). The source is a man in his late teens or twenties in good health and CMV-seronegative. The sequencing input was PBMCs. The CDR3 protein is CPSSVGTTVVDEQYF. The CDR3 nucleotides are TGTCCCAGCAGCGTAGGTACGACAGTTGTTGACGAGCAGTACTTC.